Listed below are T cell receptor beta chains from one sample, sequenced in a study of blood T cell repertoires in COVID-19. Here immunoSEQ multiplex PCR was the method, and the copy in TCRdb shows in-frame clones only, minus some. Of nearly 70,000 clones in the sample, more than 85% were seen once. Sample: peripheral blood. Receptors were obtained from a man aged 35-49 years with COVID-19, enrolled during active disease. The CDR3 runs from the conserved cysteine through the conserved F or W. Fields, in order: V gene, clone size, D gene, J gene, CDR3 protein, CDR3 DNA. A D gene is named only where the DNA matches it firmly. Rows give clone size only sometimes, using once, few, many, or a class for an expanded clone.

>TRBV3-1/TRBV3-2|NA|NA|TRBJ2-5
CASSQDASRETQYF
TGTGCCAGCAGCCAAGATGCTAGCAGAGAGACCCAGTACTTC
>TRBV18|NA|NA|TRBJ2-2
CASSPPSYGTGELFF
TGTGCCAGCTCACCACCTAGCTACGGCACCGGGGAGCTGTTTTTT
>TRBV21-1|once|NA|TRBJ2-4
CASSRSVTGLAKNIQYF
TGTGCCAGCAGCAGATCCGTGACAGGACTAGCCAAAAACATTCAGTACTTC
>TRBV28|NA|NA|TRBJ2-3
CASSSRDTQYF
TGTGCCAGCAGCTCCCGGGATACGCAGTATTTT
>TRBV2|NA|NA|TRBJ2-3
CASSPYSSTDTQYF
TGTGCCAGCAGTCCCTACTCTAGCACAGATACGCAGTATTTT
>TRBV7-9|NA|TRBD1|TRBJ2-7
CASSGDSYEQYF
TGTGCCAGCAGCGGGGACAGCTACGAGCAGTACTTC
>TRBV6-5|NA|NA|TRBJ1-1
CASTTRQGWNTEAFF
TGTGCCAGCACCACAAGACAAGGCTGGAACACTGAAGCTTTCTTT
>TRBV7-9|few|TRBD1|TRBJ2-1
CASSPPRWTGEEGEQFF
TGTGCCAGCAGCCCACCACGATGGACAGGGGAGGAGGGTGAGCAGTTCTTC
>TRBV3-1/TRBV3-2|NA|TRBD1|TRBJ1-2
CASSRQGARYGYTF
TGTGCCAGCAGCCGACAGGGAGCTCGCTATGGCTACACCTTC
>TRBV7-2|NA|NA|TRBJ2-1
CASSAHQGRYEQFF
TGTGCCAGCAGCGCACACCAGGGTAGGTATGAGCAGTTCTTC
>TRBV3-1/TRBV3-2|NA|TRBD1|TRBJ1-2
CASSQWGQGTYGYTF
TGTGCCAGCAGCCAGTGGGGACAGGGGACCTATGGCTACACCTTC